This TCR beta chain was captured in a study of cytomegalovirus exposure and HLA in healthy donors. PCR amplification relied on 60 Vbeta primers (plus 13 Jbeta primers). Profiled with immunoSEQ multiplex PCR; TCRdb holds only in-frame clones, not every one. This sample contains roughly 78,000 clones. Germline V gene data show CDR1 as SEHNR and CDR2 as FQNEAQ (reference sequence). Trimming cost V 5 bases and J 1 base; bases outside gene matches: 7. This CDR3 has 15 amino acids. The sequencing input was PBMCs. The chain is built from TRBV7-9 and TRBJ2-7; TRBD1 agrees at 8 bases. The sequence was obtained from a man in his forties in good health and CMV-seronegative. DNA of the CDR3: TGTGCCAGCAGCCCAGCAACAGGGGGTTCCTACGAGCAGTACTTC. Translated: CASSPATGGSYEQYF.